This T cell receptor (beta chain) was retrieved from a study of blood T cell repertoires in COVID-19. The data were produced by immunoSEQ multiplex PCR, yet TCRdb's version contains in-frame clones alone and is incomplete. The table lists about 240,000 clones, 87% of them singletons. Source material: peripheral blood. This receptor was taken from a man in his sixties who had recovered from COVID-19.

CDR3 in amino acids: CASSPRGPGNTIYF. In DNA, the CDR3 is TGTGCCAGCAGCCCGCGAGGGCCTGGAAACACCATATATTTT. The rearrangement joins TRBV5-6 to TRBJ1-3; no clear D. CDR1 and CDR2 (germline): SGHDT, YYEEEE. Between the trimmed V and J ends, which lost 4 bases and 2 bases, there was a span of 10 bases. This CDR3 is built from 14 residues.